The entry that follows covers one T cell receptor (beta chain) sequence. Its antigen is not identified. This entry is derived from a study of T cells in Graves' hyperthyroidism and ophthalmopathy. The V end was cut by 0 bases, the J end by 4 bases, with 10 bases between. Germline lookup yields CDR1 SGHVS and CDR2 FNYEAQ. The CDR3 runs to 14 residues. Overall study results and limits: Most clonotypes expanded in thyroid above 0.001 were likewise present in blood.

Using RNA transcripts as the source, TCR beta CDR3 regions were amplified. During a first-round RT-PCR of the TCR CDR3, the HTBI primer set was used. One entry per CDR3 protein results from TCRdb running MiXCR on the multiplex PCR reads. The sample records 530,000 or so distinct CDR3 sequences, around 42% being singletons. Calling Graves' hyperthyroidism stable meant ophthalmopathy did not progress within 18 months. The hyperthyroidism was newly diagnosed and had lasted under 2 months; the patients were aged 18 to 65. Uncontrolled infection, other autoimmune disease, pregnancy or lactation excluded patients.

The sequencing input was peripheral blood or thyroid tissue (not recorded which). The chain combines TRBV7-6 with TRBJ2-7, with D perhaps assigned TRBD1 or TRBD2 (5 bases each). This TCR came from a woman aged 18-29 years with Graves' hyperthyroidism. DNA of the CDR3: TGTGCCAGCAGCTTAGCGGGACCAGCATACGAGCAGTACTTC. Protein sequence: CASSLAGPAYEQYF.